This paragraph reports one TCR beta chain. The sample originates from a study of identifying expanded T cells in peripheral blood. Clones were sequenced by immunoSEQ multiplex PCR, and TCRdb holds only the in-frame ones, with some missing. The sample shows 50,000 to 70,000 clones, around 87% of them seen only once. Looked up from germline, CDR1 is WNHNN and CDR2 is SYGVQD (reference sequence). The CDR3 is 14 residues long. The ends were cut back, 6 bases at V and 6 bases at J, with 16 bases in the middle. Source material: blood. The source of this sequence is a person aged 18 to 69 in good health. The V call is TRBV10-1, the J call TRBJ2-3; maybe TRBD2 (6 bases). The CDR3 region is CASSPGTLGDTQYF. The CDR3 DNA is TGCGCCAGCAGCCCCGGGACTTTAGGGGATACGCAGTATTTT.